This record looks at one TCR beta chain sequence and its context. The CDR3 sequence is 14 residues long. Trimming shortened V by 0 bases and J by 3 bases, and 9 bases separated the two germline ends. Per germline, CDR1 SQVTM and CDR2 ANQGSEA. The data belong to a study of blood T cells in healthy people across ages. The authors ran a second PCR of 7 to 11 cycles using a sample-barcoded 5' primer and a J-beta primer mix. TCRdb re-called the 5' RACE reads through MiXCR, storing one row per CDR3 protein. The sample records about 1.5 million distinct CDR3 sequences, approximately 39% being singletons. The chain employs TRBV29-1 and TRBJ2-1; D gene ambiguous. This receptor was taken from a woman aged 18-29 years in good health. The sample consisted of blood. CDR3 amino acids: CSVEDLAIYNEQFF. Written as DNA, the CDR3 is TGCAGCGTTGAAGATTTGGCTATCTACAATGAGCAGTTCTTC.